This passage covers 9 T cell receptor beta chains from one sample sequenced in a study of cytomegalovirus exposure and HLA in healthy donors. The study ran its PCR with 60 Vbeta and 13 Jbeta primers. The method was immunoSEQ multiplex PCR; TCRdb's version includes in-frame clones alone and lacks a portion of them. The table records tens of thousands of clones, around 78% of them present only once. Sequencing was carried out using PBMCs. The receptors come from a male donor in good health and CMV-seropositive.

CDR3 in amino acids: CASSEDLTDTQYF. The CDR3 DNA reads TGTGCCAGCAGTGAAGATCTTACAGATACGCAGTATTTT. The J gene is TRBJ2-3, the V gene TRBV6-1; D not certain. The CDR3 sequence is 13 residues long. V lost 1 base to trimming and J lost 3 bases, with 5 bases between them. Germline CDR1 MNHNS, CDR2 SASEGT.

This rearrangement joins TRBV6-1 to TRBJ2-2, with D possibly being TRBD1 (7 bases). Germline loops: CDR1 MNHNS, CDR2 SASEGT. CDR3 length: 16 amino acids. Trimming removed 3 bases from V and 9 bases from J, with 20 bases in between. CDR3 sequence: CASSDFRSGGLRELFF. CDR3 bases: TGTGCCAGCAGTGATTTTAGGTCAGGGGGGCTTCGGGAGCTGTTTTTT.

The chain is built from TRBV5-1 and TRBJ2-7; 10 nucleotides line up with TRBD2. Germline V CDR1 and CDR2: SGHRS, YFSETQ. The V segment lost 4 bases and the J segment 2 bases; nucleotides outside the gene matches: 9. The CDR3 runs to 16 residues. For the CDR3, the DNA is TGCGCCAGCAGCCCCGGTGGACTAGCGGAAACCTACGAGCAGTACTTC. It is translated as CASSPGGLAETYEQYF. The full variable domain, rest sourced from reference TRBV5-1 and TRBJ2-7, is KAGVTQTPRYLIKTRGQQVTLSCSPISGHRSVSWYQQTPGQGLQFLFEYFSETQRNKGNFPGRFSGRQFSNSRSEMNVSTLELGDSALYLCASSPGGLAETYEQYFGPGTRLTVT.

This clone was seen a few times. J is TRBJ1-3 and V is TRBV6-6; D call uncertain. V gave up 5 bases and J gave up 1 base, with 12 bases separating them. Germline values: CDR1 MNHNY, CDR2 SVGAGI (reference sequence). CDR3 length: 15 amino acids. The CDR3 is CASSPQAGSGNTIYF. CDR3 coding DNA: TGTGCCAGCAGTCCCCAGGCGGGGTCTGGAAACACCATATATTTT.

The CDR3 DNA reads as TGTGCCAGTAGCAGGGCAGGGGGCAATCAGCCCCAGCATTTT. Protein product: CASSRAGGNQPQHF. The chain couples TRBV19 to TRBJ1-5, with D maybe TRBD1 (6 bases). The CDR3 consists of 14 residues. Germline values: CDR1 LNHDA, CDR2 SQIVND (reference sequence). V lost 6 bases and J lost 2, with 11 bases in between.

The V gene is TRBV7-9, the J gene TRBJ2-7, with 7 bases aligning to TRBD2. J was trimmed by 7 bases and V by 4 bases; bases with no gene match: 19. There are 17 residues in the CDR3. Germline values: CDR1 SEHNR, CDR2 FQNEAQ (reference sequence). The CDR3 coding sequence is TGTGCCAGCAGCTCCCTGCCGCTGGGGCAAGGGAGGGAAGAGCAGTACTTC. Translation gives CASSSLPLGQGREEQYF.

The chain combines TRBV5-8 with TRBJ1-2; D might be TRBD1 (5 bases). The CDR3 is 13 residues long. The germline V gene encodes CDR1 SGHTS and CDR2 YDEGEE. V shed 1 base and J shed 8 bases, with 12 bases lying between them. CDR3 protein: CASSLWGVDGYTF. CDR3 coding DNA: TGTGCCAGCAGCTTGTGGGGGGTAGACGGCTACACCTTC.

V gene TRBV9 combines with J gene TRBJ2-5, with D hard to call. Per the germline V gene, CDR1 is SGDLS and CDR2 is YYNGEE. V was cut by 1 base and J by 5 bases, with 18 bases left in between. CDR3 length: 16 amino acids. CDR3: CASSVRGDGVLETQYF. The DNA for the CDR3 is TGTGCCAGCAGCGTACGCGGTGACGGAGTTTTGGAGACCCAGTACTTC.

Only one count was recorded for this clone. Different DNA sequences within this sample yield the same CDR3. This sequence joins TRBV5-1 and TRBJ1-2; unclear D gene. Trimming removed 2 bases from V and 4 bases from J, with 9 bases in between. Germline V gene lookup returns CDR1 SGHRS and CDR2 YFSETQ. The CDR3 spans 13 residues. The CDR3 is CASSLEGAYGYTF. As DNA, the CDR3 is TGCGCCAGCAGCTTAGAGGGAGCCTATGGCTACACCTTC.